The clone carrying this T cell receptor beta chain was seen just once. With random hexamers, 0.5 to 1 ug RNA was reverse transcribed. TCRdb re-derived calls from the immunoSEQ multiplex PCR reads in MiXCR, one entry per CDR3 protein. The sample lists roughly 200,000 distinct CDR3 sequences, over 90% occurring once. The CDR3 has 16 amino acids. V was shortened by 4 bases and J by 5 bases, with 18 bases between the two germline ends. This record belongs to a study of CD8 T cells in Susac syndrome. The receptor comes from a human donor with multiple sclerosis. The rearrangement uses TRBV12-3 or TRBV12-4 and TRBJ2-1; tentatively, D is TRBD2 (6 bases). The source material was CD4+ T cells from PBMCs. The CDR3 reads CASSWLPMGGDNEQFF. The CDR3 coding sequence is TGTGCCAGCAGTTGGCTCCCCATGGGCGGGGACAATGAGCAGTTCTTC.